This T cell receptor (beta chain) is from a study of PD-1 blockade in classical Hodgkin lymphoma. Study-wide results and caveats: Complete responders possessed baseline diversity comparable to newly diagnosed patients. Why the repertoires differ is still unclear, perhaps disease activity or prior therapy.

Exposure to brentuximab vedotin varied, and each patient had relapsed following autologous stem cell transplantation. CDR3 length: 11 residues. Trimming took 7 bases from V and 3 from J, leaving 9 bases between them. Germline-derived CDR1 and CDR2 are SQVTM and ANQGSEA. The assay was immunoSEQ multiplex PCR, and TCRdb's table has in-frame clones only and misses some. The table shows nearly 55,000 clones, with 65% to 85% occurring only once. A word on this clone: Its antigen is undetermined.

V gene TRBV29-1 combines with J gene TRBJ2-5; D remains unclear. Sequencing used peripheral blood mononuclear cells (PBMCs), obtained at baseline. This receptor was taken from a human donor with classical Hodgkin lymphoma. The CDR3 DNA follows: TGCAGCGCCGGAGCCGAAGAGACCCAGTACTTC. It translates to CSAGAEETQYF.